This T cell receptor (beta chain) was documented in a study of shared clonotypes between healthy human individuals. Study-wide results and limits: The small donor group covered limited genetic and exposure diversity.

The V gene's germline CDR1 is SGDLS and CDR2 YYNGEE. This CDR3 has 19 amino acids. V trimming: 3 bases; J trimming: 3 bases; junction bases outside the gene matches: 20. To note about this clone: Its antigen is unidentified.

Clones were read by immunoSEQ multiplex PCR, and TCRdb kept only the in-frame ones, dropping some. The table records 1,400,000 or so clones, just under 99% of them present only once. Sequencing was done on a sample of naive CD4+ T cells sorted from blood. Subset noted: CD45RA+ positively selected. The chain is built from TRBV9 and TRBJ2-7; 8 positions match TRBD1. The sequence was collected from a man between 25 and 39 years old in good health. This CDR3 reads CASSAGKSGGGRQFYEQYF. The DNA of the CDR3 is TGTGCCAGCAGCGCCGGAAAATCAGGGGGCGGTCGACAATTCTACGAGCAGTACTTC.